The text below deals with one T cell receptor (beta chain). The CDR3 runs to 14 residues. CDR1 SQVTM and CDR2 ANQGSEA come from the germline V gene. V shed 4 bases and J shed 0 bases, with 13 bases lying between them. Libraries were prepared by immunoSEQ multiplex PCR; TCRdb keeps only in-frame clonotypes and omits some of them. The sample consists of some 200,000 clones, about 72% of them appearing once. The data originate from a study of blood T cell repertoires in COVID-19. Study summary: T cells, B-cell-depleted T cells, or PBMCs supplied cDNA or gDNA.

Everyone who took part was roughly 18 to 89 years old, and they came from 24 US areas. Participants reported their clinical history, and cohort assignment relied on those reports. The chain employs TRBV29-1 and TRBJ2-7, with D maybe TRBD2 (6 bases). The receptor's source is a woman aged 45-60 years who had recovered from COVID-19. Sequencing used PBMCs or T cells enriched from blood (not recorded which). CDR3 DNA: TGCAGCGTTGGATGGCGGGGTCTCTCCTACGAGCAGTACTTC. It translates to CSVGWRGLSYEQYF.